This is a list of T cell receptor beta chains from one sample in a study of blood T cells in healthy people across ages. TCRdb ran MiXCR on the 5' RACE reads and lists one entry per CDR3 protein. Among more than 800,000 distinct CDR3 sequences listed, more than 25% were seen once. Source material: blood. These receptor sequences come from an elderly woman in good health. CDR3s include the opening cysteine and the closing phenylalanine or tryptophan.

J gene: TRBJ1-2; V gene: TRBV18; CDR3 protein: CASSPRKENGYTF
J gene: TRBJ1-4; V gene: TRBV20-1; CDR3 protein: CSAEPGQSKLRRNEKLFF
J gene: TRBJ2-1; V gene: TRBV6-1; CDR3 protein: CASSDSGRSHNEQFF
J gene: TRBJ2-1; V gene: TRBV6-2/TRBV6-3; CDR3 protein: CASSYALLAGGPYNEQFF
J gene: TRBJ1-2; V gene: TRBV6-2/TRBV6-3; CDR3 protein: CASSYSALYGYTF
J gene: TRBJ1-5; V gene: TRBV2; CDR3 protein: CASSEVTGSNQPQHF
J gene: TRBJ2-2; V gene: TRBV4-2; CDR3 protein: CASSLRTSGGPRRIGELFF
J gene: TRBJ1-4; V gene: TRBV18; CDR3 protein: CASSPGGSATNEKLFF
J gene: TRBJ2-5; V gene: TRBV20-1; CDR3 protein: CSARADRETQYF
J gene: TRBJ2-5; V gene: TRBV3-1; CDR3 protein: CASSQEGGGSGGQETQYF
J gene: TRBJ2-2; V gene: TRBV30; CDR3 protein: CAWSDHTGELFF
J gene: .; V gene: TRBV5-1; CDR3 protein: CASRPSPDRGCYEQYF
J gene: TRBJ1-4; V gene: TRBV15; CDR3 protein: CATSRVAGAGWNEKLFF
J gene: TRBJ2-4; V gene: TRBV20-1; CDR3 protein: CSAGRLAKNIQYF
J gene: TRBJ2-5; V gene: TRBV3-1; CDR3 protein: CASSQDRLAGAQETQYF
J gene: TRBJ1-2; V gene: TRBV12-3/TRBV12-4; CDR3 protein: CASSPTGQGWGYTF
J gene: TRBJ1-2; V gene: TRBV20-1; CDR3 protein: CSASRVGMAGPNYGYTF
J gene: TRBJ1-2; V gene: TRBV2; CDR3 protein: CASRDTNYGYTF
J gene: TRBJ1-4; V gene: TRBV7-9; CDR3 protein: CASSPSLSTNEKLFF
J gene: TRBJ2-1; V gene: TRBV27; CDR3 protein: CASSLGEDRDHNEQFF
J gene: TRBJ1-3; V gene: TRBV21-1; CDR3 protein: CASSPQLAGSAGNTIYF
J gene: TRBJ2-1; V gene: TRBV7-2; CDR3 protein: CASSRDPTSGNEQFF
J gene: TRBJ2-3; V gene: TRBV19; CDR3 protein: CATREAWPDTQYF
J gene: TRBJ2-5; V gene: TRBV25-1; CDR3 protein: CASSEAGTSRETQYF
J gene: TRBJ1-2; V gene: TRBV13; CDR3 protein: CASSFKGRLYGYTF
J gene: TRBJ2-1; V gene: TRBV3-1; CDR3 protein: CASSLGGAINEQFF
J gene: TRBJ1-1; V gene: TRBV5-1; CDR3 protein: CASSLGNRATEAFF
J gene: TRBJ2-1; V gene: TRBV3-1; CDR3 protein: CASSPNYRGSYNEQFF
J gene: TRBJ2-7; V gene: TRBV6-2/TRBV6-3; CDR3 protein: CASKDRQHEQYF
J gene: TRBJ2-1; V gene: TRBV7-2; CDR3 protein: CASSFQTAPRFNEQFF
J gene: TRBJ1-2; V gene: TRBV4-1; CDR3 protein: CASSPGGQGGGYTF
J gene: TRBJ1-1; V gene: TRBV20-1; CDR3 protein: CSASGTRMMGTEAFF
J gene: TRBJ1-5; V gene: TRBV15; CDR3 protein: CATSRRTGGDQPQHF
J gene: TRBJ1-1; V gene: TRBV7-9; CDR3 protein: CASSLWGGHLNTEAFF
J gene: TRBJ2-7; V gene: TRBV10-3; CDR3 protein: CAISPMTGEYEQYF